Sequencing of this T cell receptor beta chain was carried out in a study of breast tumors, draining lymph nodes, adjacent tissues. TCRdb re-derived calls from the multiplex PCR reads in MiXCR, one entry per CDR3 protein. The repertoire holds approximately 230,000 distinct CDR3 sequences, less than 40% seen once, with roughly 3.5% in the top ten. Axillary draining lymph nodes of breast cancer patients supplied the node samples. Overall study results and limits: Luminal-like breast cancer showed significantly greater tumor-nontumor repertoire similarity than basal-like breast cancer did. Tumors had less TCR diversity than lymph nodes, more than nontumor tissue. Data fit most tumor T cells coming from lymph node, expanding in tumor.

There are 13 residues in the CDR3. Germline CDR1 SNHLY, CDR2 FYNNEI. Trimming took 6 bases from V and 7 from J, leaving 15 bases between them. This clonotype was seen a few times. Its antigen is undetermined. The sequence was obtained from a female donor with breast cancer. Some clones in this sample may be carry-over from other donors' samples. The rearrangement links TRBV2 to TRBJ1-1; D gene uncertain. Specimen: axillary lymph node tissue. DNA of the CDR3: TGTGCCAGCAGCGAGAGACTCCTACTTGAAGCTTTCTTT. Protein: CASSERLLLEAFF.